The rows below give T cell receptor beta chains drawn from one sample of a study of prognosis after radiotherapy for stage I lung cancer. One entry per CDR3 protein results from TCRdb running MiXCR on the multiplex PCR reads. The repertoire holds some 28,000 distinct CDR3 sequences, roughly 30% seen once, with about 12% in the top ten. This specimen consisted of PBMCs, obtained before or after stereotactic body radiation therapy (not recorded which). These receptors originate from a donor over 45 with non-small cell lung cancer. The CDR3 runs from the conserved cysteine through the conserved F or W. The D gene is left open where the match is weak. Rows may omit the clone size; those that give it use once, few, many or a size class.

clone_size j_call d_call v_call cdr3_aa cdr3_nt
many TRBJ1-3 . TRBV6-1 CASSLQGYSGNTIYF TGTGCCAGCAGCTTACAGGGATACTCTGGAAACACCATATATTTT
. TRBJ1-2 TRBD1 TRBV28 CASSRTGGYKF TGTGCCAGCAGTCGCACAGGGGGCTACAAATTC
many TRBJ1-5 TRBD1 TRBV19 CASNRQGGQPQHF TGTGCCAGCAATAGACAGGGCGGTCAGCCCCAGCATTTT
medium-sized TRBJ1-2 . TRBV5-1 CASSLATYGYTF TGCGCCAGCAGCTTGGCTACCTATGGCTACACCTTC
many TRBJ2-7 . TRBV20-1 CSARGLHAYEQYF TGCAGTGCTAGAGGATTGCACGCCTACGAGCAGTACTTC
many TRBJ2-7 TRBD1 TRBV7-2 CASSGGTGRLYEQYF TGTGCCAGCAGCGGGGGGACAGGGCGGTTGTACGAGCAGTACTTC
many TRBJ2-6 . TRBV9 CASSAGHTSGANVLTF TGTGCCAGCAGCGCCGGACATACCTCTGGGGCCAACGTCCTGACTTTC
. TRBJ1-2 . TRBV6-5 CASSYLQGGHGYTF TGTGCCAGCAGTTACTTGCAGGGTGGCCATGGCTACACCTTC
many TRBJ2-7 . TRBV2 CASSETRISEKSYEQYF TGTGCCAGCAGTGAAACGCGTATTTCGGAGAAATCCTACGAGCAGTACTTC
many TRBJ2-7 TRBD1 TRBV3-1 CASSPGQGAPNEQYF TGTGCCAGCAGCCCTGGACAGGGGGCGCCGAACGAGCAGTACTTC
few TRBJ2-2 . TRBV28 CASIRRNTGELFF TGTGCCAGCATAAGGAGGAACACCGGGGAGCTGTTTTTT
few TRBJ2-1 . TRBV11-3 CASSSQAGGSYNEQFF TGTGCCAGCAGCTCGCAGGCGGGTGGCTCCTACAATGAGCAGTTCTTC
many TRBJ1-5 . TRBV15 CATSRVRRSNQPQHF TGTGCCACCAGCAGAGTGCGGAGAAGCAATCAGCCCCAGCATTTT
. TRBJ2-1 . TRBV28 CASSLGTVYSSYNEQFF TGTGCCAGCAGTTTAGGGACTGTCTACAGCTCCTACAATGAGCAGTTCTTC
many TRBJ2-5 TRBD2 TRBV30 CAWTTSGTSGTETQYF TGTGCCTGGACCACCTCCGGGACTAGCGGGACAGAGACCCAGTACTTC
. TRBJ1-4 TRBD1 TRBV30 CAWRAGTGSEKLFF TGTGCCTGGAGGGCAGGGACAGGGAGTGAAAAACTGTTTTTT
. TRBJ2-3 . TRBV2 CAIAGKVGPDTQYF TGTGCCATAGCCGGTAAGGTGGGGCCAGATACGCAGTATTTT
medium-sized TRBJ1-6 TRBD1 TRBV12-3/TRBV12-4 CASSSWTGINSPLHF TGTGCCAGCAGTTCCTGGACAGGGATTAATTCACCCCTCCACTTT
. TRBJ2-7 TRBD2 TRBV20-1 CSARDQREGTYEQYF TGCAGTGCTAGAGATCAGCGGGAGGGTACCTACGAGCAGTACTTC
medium-sized TRBJ2-3 . TRBV5-1 CASSSGVRGSTDTQYF TGCGCCAGCAGCTCTGGAGTGCGGGGTAGCACAGATACGCAGTATTTT
many TRBJ2-7 . TRBV19 CASSRQGDYEQYF TGTGCCAGTTCCAGGCAGGGTGACTACGAGCAGTACTTC
. TRBJ1-5 TRBD1 TRBV9 CASSVGQGVTDTQHF TGTGCCAGCAGCGTAGGACAGGGCGTCACAGATACGCAGCATTTT
many TRBJ1-4 . TRBV19 CASRKANKLFF TGTGCCAGTAGAAAGGCGAACAAACTGTTTTTT
. TRBJ1-2 . TRBV20-1 CSAPALLGRSNYGYTF TGCAGTGCTCCAGCCCTCCTTGGACGTTCGAACTATGGCTACACCTTC
many TRBJ2-1 . TRBV7-6 CASSTDLSYNEQFF TGTGCCAGCAGCACGGACCTCTCCTACAATGAGCAGTTCTTC
. TRBJ2-7 . TRBV25-1 CASSDVSPRSYEQYF TGTGCCAGCAGTGATGTGTCCCCTCGGTCCTACGAGCAGTACTTC
few TRBJ2-5 . TRBV29-1 CSVIRPQETQYF TGCAGCGTTATACGGCCTCAAGAGACCCAGTACTTC
many TRBJ1-5 TRBD1 TRBV28 CASRPDRESNQPQHF TGTGCCAGCAGACCCGACAGGGAGAGTAATCAGCCCCAGCATTTT
medium-sized TRBJ2-3 TRBD2 TRBV6-1 CASSTTSGGTISTDTQYF TGTGCCAGCAGTACGACTAGCGGGGGGACTATTAGCACAGATACGCAGTATTTT
. TRBJ2-7 TRBD2 TRBV6-1 CASTWTDGTSGLPSYEQYF TGTGCCAGCACTTGGACGGATGGGACTAGCGGGCTACCTAGCTACGAGCAGTACTTC